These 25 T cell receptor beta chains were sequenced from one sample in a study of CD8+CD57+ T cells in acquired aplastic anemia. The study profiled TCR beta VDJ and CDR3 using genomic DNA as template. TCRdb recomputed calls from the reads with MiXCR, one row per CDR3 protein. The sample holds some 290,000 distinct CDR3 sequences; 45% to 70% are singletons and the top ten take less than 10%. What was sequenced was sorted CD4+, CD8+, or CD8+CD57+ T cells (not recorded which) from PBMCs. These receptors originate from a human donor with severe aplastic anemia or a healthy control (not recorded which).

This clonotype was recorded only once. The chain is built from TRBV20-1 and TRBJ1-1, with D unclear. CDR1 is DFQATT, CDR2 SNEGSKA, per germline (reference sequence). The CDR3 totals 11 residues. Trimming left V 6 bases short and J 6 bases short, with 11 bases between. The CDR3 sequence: CSAHDGAEAFF. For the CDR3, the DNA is TGCAGTGCCCACGACGGGGCTGAAGCTTTCTTT.

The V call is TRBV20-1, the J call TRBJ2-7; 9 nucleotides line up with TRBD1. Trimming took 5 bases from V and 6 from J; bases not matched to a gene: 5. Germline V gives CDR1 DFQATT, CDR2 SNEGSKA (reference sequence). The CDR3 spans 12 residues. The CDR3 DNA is TGCAGTGCTCTGACAGGGGGGTTCGAGCAGTACTTC. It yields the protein CSALTGGFEQYF.

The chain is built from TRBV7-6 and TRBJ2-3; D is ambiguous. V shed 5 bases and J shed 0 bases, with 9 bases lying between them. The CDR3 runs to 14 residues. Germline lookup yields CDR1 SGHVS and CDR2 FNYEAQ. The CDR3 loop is CASSPRSSTDTQYF. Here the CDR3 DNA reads TGTGCCAGCAGCCCTAGGTCTAGCACAGATACGCAGTATTTT.

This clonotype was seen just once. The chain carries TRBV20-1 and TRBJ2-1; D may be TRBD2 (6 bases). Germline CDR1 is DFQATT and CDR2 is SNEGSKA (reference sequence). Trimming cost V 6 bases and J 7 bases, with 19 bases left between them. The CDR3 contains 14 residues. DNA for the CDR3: TGCAGTGCCTGGGGTTACCCAGGGAGGAATGAGCAGTTCTTC. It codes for CSAWGYPGRNEQFF.

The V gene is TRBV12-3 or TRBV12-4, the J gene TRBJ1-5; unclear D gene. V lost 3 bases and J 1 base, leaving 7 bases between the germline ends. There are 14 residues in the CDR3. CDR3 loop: CASSLGRSNQPQHF. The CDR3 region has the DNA TGTGCCAGCAGTTTGGGTAGAAGCAATCAGCCCCAGCATTTT.

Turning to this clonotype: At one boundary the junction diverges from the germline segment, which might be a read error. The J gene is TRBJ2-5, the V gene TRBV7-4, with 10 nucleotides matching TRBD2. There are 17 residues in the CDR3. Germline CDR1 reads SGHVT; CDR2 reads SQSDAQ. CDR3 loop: CASSLGRRLAGQGTQYF. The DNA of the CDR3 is TGTGCCAGCAGCTTAGGTCGTCGACTAGCGGGTCAAGGGACCCAGTACTTC.

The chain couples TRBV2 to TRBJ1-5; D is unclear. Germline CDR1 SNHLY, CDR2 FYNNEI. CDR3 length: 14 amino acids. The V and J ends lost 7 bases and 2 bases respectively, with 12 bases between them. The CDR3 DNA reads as TGTGCCAGCACAGGAGGCGAGGGCAATCAGCCCCAGCATTTT. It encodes CASTGGEGNQPQHF.

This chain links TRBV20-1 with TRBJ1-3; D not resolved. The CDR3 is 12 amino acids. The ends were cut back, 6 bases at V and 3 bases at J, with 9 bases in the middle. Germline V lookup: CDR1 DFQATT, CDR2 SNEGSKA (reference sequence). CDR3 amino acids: CSAADLGNTIYF. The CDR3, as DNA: TGCAGTGCAGCGGACCTTGGAAACACCATATATTTT.

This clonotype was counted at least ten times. The CDR3 DNA reads as TGCGCCAGCAGTGTGGAGCGGGACAGCAATGAGCAGTTCTTC. It yields the protein CASSVERDSNEQFF. This rearrangement joins TRBV10-1 to TRBJ2-1; D might be TRBD1 or TRBD2, each matching 7 bases. The CDR3 sequence is 14 residues long. V was trimmed by 4 bases and J by 6 bases, leaving 13 bases between them. In germline, CDR1 is WNHNN, CDR2 SYGVQD (reference sequence).

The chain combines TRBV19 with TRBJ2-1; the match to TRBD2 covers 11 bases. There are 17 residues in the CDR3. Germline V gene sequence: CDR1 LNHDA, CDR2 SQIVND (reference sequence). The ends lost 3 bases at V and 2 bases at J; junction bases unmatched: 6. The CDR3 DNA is TGTGCCAGTAGTATTCCGACTAGCGGGGTAACCTACAATGAGCAGTTCTTC. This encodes CASSIPTSGVTYNEQFF.

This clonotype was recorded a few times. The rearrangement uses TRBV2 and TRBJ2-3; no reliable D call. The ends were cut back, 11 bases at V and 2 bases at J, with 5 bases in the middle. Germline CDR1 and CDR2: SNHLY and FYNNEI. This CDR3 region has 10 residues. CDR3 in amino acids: CAAYTDTQYF. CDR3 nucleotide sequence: TGTGCCGCCTACACAGATACGCAGTATTTT.

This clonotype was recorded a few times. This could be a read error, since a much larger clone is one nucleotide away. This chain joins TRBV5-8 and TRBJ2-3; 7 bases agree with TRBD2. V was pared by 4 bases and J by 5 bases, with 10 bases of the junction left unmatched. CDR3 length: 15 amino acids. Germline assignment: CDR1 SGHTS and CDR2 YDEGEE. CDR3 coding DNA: TGTGCCAGCAGCCAAGGCGGGGGTAACATAGATACGCAGTATTTT. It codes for CASSQGGGNIDTQYF.

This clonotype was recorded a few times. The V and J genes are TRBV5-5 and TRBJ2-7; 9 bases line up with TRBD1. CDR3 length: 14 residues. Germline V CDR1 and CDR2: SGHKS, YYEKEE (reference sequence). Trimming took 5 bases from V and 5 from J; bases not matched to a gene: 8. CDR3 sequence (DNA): TGTGCCAGCAGAACAGGGGGCACCTGGGACGAGCAGTACTTC. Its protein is CASRTGGTWDEQYF.

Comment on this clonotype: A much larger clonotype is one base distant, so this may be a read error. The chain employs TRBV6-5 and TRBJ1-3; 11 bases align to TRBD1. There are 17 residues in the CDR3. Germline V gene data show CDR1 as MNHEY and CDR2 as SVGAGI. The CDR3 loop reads CASSYTGTGGNGNTVYF. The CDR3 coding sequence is TGTGCCAGCAGTTACACCGGGACAGGGGGTAACGGAAACACCGTATATTTT.

The CDR3 sequence: CASSVRGDDNSPLHF. The CDR3 nucleotides read TGTGCCAGCAGCGTGCGGGGGGACGATAATTCACCCCTCCACTTT. The chain has TRBV9 and TRBJ1-6, with a possible D match to TRBD1 (5 bases). The CDR3 is 15 amino acids. Germline V gene sequence: CDR1 SGDLS, CDR2 YYNGEE. The V and J ends lost 2 bases and 5 bases respectively, with 11 bases between them.

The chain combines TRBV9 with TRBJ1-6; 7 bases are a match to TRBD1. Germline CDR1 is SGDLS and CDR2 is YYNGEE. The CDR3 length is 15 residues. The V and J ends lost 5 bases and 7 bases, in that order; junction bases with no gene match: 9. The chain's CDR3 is CASSSVATGNSPLHF. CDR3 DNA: TGTGCCAGCAGTTCCGTCGCGACAGGGAATTCACCCCTCCACTTT.

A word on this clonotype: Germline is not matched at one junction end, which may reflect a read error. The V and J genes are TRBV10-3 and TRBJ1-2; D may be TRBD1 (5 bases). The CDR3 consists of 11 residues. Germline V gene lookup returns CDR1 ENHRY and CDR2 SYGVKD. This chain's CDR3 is CAISGGYGCTF. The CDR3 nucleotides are TGTGCCATCAGTGGGGGCTATGGCTGCACCTTC.

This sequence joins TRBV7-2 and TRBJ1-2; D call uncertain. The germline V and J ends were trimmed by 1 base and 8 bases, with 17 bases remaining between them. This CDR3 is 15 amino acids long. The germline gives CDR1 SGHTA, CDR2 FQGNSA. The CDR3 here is CASSLDQAVQLGYTF. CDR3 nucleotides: TGTGCCAGCAGCTTAGATCAGGCGGTCCAGCTCGGCTACACCTTC.

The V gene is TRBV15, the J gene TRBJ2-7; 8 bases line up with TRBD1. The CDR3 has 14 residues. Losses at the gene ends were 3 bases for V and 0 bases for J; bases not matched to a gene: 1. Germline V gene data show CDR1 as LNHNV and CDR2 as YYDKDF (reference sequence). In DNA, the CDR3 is TGTGCCACCAGCAGGGACAGGGTCTCCTACGAGCAGTACTTC. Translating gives CATSRDRVSYEQYF.

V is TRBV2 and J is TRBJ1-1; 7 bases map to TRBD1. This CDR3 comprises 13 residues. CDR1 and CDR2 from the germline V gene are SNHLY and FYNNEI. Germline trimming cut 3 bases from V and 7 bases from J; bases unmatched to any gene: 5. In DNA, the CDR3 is TGTGCCAGCAGTGACGCTGACAGGGTTGAAGCTTTCTTT. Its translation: CASSDADRVEAFF.

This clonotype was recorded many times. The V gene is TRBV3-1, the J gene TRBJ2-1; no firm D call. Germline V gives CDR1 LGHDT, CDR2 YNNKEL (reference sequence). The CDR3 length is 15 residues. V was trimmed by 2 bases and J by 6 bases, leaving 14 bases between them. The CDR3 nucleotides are TGTGCCAGCAGCCAATTCGACTGGGGATCCAATGAGCAGTTCTTC. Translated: CASSQFDWGSNEQFF.

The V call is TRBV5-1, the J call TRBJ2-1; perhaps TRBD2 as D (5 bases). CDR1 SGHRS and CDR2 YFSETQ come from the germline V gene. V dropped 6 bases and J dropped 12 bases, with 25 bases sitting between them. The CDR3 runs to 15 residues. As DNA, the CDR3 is TGCGCCAGCAACCAGAGGGATCCAGTCACAGATACGCAGTTCTTC. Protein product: CASNQRDPVTDTQFF.

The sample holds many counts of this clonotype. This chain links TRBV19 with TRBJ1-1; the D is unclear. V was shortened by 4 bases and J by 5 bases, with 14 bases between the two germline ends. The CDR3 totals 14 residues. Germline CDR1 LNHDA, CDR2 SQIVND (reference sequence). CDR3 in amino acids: CASSKREGITEAFF. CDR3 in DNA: TGTGCCAGTAGTAAAAGGGAGGGTATTACTGAAGCTTTCTTT.

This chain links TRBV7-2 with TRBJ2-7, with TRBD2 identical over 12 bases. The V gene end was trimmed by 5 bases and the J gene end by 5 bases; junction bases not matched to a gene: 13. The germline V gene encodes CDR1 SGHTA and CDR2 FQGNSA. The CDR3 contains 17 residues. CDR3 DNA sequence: TGTGCCAGCAGCACCCCCGAACTAGCGGGGGGTCTCAACGAGCAGTACTTC. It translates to CASSTPELAGGLNEQYF.

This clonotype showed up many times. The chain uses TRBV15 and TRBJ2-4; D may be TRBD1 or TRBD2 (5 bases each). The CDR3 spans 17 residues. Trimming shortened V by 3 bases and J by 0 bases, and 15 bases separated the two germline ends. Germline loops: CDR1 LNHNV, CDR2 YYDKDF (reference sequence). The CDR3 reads CATSSLGTALAKNIQYF. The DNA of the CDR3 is TGTGCCACCAGCAGCCTCGGGACGGCCCTAGCCAAAAACATTCAGTACTTC.